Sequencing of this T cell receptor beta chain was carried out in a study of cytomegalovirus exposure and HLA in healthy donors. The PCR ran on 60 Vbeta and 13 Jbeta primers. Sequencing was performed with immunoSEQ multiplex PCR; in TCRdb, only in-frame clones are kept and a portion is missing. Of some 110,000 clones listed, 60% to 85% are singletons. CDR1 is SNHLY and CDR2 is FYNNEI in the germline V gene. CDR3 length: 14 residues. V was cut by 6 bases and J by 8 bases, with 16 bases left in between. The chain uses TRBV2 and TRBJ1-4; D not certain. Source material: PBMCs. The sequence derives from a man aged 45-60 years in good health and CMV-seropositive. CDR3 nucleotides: TGTGCCAGCAGCCCCGGGAGGCTAGGGGAAAAACTGTTTTTT. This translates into CASSPGRLGEKLFF.